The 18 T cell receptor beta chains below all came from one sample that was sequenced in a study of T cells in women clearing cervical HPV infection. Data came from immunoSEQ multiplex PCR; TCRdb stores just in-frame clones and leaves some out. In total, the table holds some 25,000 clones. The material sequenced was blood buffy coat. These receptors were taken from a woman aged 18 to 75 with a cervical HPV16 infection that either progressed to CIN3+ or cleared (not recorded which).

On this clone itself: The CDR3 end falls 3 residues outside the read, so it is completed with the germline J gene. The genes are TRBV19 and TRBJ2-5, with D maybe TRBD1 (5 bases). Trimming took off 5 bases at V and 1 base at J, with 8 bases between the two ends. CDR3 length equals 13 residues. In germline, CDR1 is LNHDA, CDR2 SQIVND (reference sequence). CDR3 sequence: CASSLQVQETQYF. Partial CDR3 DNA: TGTGCCAGTAGTCTACAGGTCCAAGAGACC.

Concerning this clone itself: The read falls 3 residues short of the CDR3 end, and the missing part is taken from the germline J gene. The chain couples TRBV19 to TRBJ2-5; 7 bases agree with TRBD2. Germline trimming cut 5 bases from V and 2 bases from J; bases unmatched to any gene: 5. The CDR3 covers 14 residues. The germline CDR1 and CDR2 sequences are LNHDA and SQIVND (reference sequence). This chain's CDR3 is CASSPPGLQETQYF. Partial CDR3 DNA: TGTGCCAGTAGTCCCCCGGGACTACAAGAGACC.

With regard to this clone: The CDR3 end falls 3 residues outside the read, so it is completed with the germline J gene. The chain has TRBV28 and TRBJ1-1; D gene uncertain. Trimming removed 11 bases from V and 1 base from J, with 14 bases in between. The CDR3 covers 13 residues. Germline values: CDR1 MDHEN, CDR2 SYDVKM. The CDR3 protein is CAHSLAENTEAFF. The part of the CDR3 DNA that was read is TGTGCCCACAGTTTAGCAGAGAACACTGAA.

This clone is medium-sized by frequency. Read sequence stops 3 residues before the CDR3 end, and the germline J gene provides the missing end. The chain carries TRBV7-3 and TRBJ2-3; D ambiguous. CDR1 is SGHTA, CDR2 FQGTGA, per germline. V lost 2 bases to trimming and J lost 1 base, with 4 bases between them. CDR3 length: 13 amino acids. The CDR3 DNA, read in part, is TGTGCCAGCAGCTTATTCGGCACAGATACG. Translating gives CASSLFGTDT. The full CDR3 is CASSLFGTDTQYF.

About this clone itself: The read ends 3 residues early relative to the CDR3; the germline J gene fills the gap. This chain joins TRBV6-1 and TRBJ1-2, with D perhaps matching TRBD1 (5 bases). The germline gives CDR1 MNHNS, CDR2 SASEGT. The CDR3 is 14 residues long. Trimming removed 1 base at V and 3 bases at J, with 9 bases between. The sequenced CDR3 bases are TGTGCCAGCAGTGAAGAGGGCAGGGACTATGGC. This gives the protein CASSEEGRDYG. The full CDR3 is CASSEEGRDYGYTF.

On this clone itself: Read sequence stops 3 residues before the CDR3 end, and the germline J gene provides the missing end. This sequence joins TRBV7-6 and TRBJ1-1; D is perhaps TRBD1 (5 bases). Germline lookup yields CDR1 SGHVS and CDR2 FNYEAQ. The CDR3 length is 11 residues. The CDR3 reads CASSSGTRAFF. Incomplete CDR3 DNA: TGTGCCAGCAGCTCCGGGACTAGA.

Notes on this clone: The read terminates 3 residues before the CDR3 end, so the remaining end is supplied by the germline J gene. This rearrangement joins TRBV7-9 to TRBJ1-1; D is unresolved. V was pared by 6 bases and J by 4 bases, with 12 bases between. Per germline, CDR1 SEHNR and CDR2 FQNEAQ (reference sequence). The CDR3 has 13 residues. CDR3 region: CASSRTYGTEAFF. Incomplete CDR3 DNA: TGTGCCAGCAGTCGAACTTACGGCACTGAA. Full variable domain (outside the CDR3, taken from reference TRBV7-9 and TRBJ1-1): DTGVSQNPRHKITKRGQNVTFRCDPISEHNRLYWYRQTLGQGPEFLTYFQNEAQLEKSRLLSDRFSAERPKGSFSTLEIQRTEQGDSAMYLCASSRTYGTEAFFGQGTRLTVV.

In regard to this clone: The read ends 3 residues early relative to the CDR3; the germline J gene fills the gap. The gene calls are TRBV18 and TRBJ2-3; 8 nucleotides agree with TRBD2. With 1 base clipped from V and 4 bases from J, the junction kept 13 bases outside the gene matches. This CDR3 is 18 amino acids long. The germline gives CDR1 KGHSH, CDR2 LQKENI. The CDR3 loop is CASSPLSIVGTRADTQYF. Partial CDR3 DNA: TGTGCCAGCTCACCACTTTCCATTGTGGGGACTAGAGCAGATACG.

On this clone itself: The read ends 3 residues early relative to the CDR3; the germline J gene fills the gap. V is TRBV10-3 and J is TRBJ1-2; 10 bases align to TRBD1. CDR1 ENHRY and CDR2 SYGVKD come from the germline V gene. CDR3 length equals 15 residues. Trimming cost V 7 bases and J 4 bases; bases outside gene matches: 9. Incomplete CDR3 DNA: TGTGCCATCAATCTCCGGGACAGGGGAACCTATGGC. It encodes CAINLRDRGTYG. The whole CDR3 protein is CAINLRDRGTYGYTF.

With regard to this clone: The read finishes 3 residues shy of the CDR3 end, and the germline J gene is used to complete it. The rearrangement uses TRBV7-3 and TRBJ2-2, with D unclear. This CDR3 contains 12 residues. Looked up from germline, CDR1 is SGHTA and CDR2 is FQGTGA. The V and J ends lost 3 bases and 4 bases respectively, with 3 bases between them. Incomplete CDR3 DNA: TGTGCCAGCAGCTTTAGCACCGGGGAG. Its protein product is CASSFSTGE. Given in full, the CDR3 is CASSFSTGELFF.

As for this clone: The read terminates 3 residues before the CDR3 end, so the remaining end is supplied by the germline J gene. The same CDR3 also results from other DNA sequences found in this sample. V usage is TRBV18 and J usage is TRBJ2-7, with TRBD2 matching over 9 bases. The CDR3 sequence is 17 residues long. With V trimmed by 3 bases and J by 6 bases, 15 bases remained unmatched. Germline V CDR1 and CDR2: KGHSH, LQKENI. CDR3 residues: CASSPPTWAGGPREQYF. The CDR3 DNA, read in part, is TGTGCCAGCTCACCCCCGACTTGGGCGGGAGGGCCCCGCGAG.

The CDR3 is CSASSKGHNQPQHF. The CDR3 bases that were read are TGCAGTGCTAGCAGCAAGGGGCACAATCAGCCC. V and J are TRBV20-1 and TRBJ1-5, with D tentatively TRBD1 (5 bases). The missing CDR3 end, 3 residues past where the read stops, is filled in from the germline J gene. V lost 3 bases and J lost 3, with 12 bases in between. CDR3 length equals 14 residues. Per germline, CDR1 DFQATT and CDR2 SNEGSKA (reference sequence).

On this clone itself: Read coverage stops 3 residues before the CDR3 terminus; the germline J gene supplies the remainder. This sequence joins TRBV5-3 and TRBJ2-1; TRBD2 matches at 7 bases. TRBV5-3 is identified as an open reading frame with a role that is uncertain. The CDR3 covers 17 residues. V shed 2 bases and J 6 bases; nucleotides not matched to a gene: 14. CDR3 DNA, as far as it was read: TGTGCCAGAAGCTTCGTATTTGGACTAGGAAGTACCAATGAG. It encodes CARSFVFGLGSTNE. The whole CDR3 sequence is CARSFVFGLGSTNEQFF.

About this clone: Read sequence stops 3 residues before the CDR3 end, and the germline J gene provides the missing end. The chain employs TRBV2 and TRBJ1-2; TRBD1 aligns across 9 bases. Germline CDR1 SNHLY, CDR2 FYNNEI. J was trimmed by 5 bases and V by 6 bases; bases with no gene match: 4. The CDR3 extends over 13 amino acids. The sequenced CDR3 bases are TGTGCCAGCAGGACGGGACAGGGTTATGGC. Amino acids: CASRTGQGYG. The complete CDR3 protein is CASRTGQGYGYTF.

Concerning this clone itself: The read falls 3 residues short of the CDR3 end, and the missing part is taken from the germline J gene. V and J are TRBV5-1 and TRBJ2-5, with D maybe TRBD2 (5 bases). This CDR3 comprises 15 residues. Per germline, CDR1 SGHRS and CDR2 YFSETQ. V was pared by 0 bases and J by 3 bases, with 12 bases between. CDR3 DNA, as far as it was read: TGCGCCAGCAGCTTGGCCTCCATGAGGGAAGAGACC. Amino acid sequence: CASSLASMREET. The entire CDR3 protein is CASSLASMREETQYF.

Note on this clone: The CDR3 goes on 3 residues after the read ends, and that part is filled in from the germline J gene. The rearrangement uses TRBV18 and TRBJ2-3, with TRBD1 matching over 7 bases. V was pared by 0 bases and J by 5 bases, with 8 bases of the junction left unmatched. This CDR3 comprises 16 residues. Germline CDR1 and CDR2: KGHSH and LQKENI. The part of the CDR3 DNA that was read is TGTGCCAGCTCACCACCGGGACAGACCAGTCTAGATACG. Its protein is CASSPPGQTSLDT. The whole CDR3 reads CASSPPGQTSLDTQYF.

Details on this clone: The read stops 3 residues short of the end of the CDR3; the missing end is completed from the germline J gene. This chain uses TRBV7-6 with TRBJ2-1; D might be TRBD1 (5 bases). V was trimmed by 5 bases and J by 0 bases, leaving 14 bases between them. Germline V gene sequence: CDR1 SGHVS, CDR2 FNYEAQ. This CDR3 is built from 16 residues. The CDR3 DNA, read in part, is TGTGCCAGCAGCCGAACACTACAGGACTCCTACAATGAG. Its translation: CASSRTLQDSYNE. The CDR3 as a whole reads CASSRTLQDSYNEQFF.

Here the CDR3 reads CSAGMGGQPQHF. The sequenced CDR3 bases are TGCAGCGCAGGGATGGGGGGACAGCCC. V usage is TRBV29-1 and J usage is TRBJ1-5; tentative D call: TRBD1 (5 bases). The read stops 3 residues short of the end of the CDR3; the missing end is completed from the germline J gene. CDR1 SQVTM and CDR2 ANQGSEA come from the germline V gene. Trimming shortened V by 7 bases and J by 7 bases, and 14 bases separated the two germline ends. The CDR3 sequence is 12 residues long. Based on the CDR3 plus reference TRBV29-1 and TRBJ1-5, the full variable domain is SAVISQKPSRDICQRGTSLTIQCQVDSQVTMMFWYRQQPGQSLTLIATANQGSEATYESGFVIDKFPISRPNLTFSTLTVSNMSPEDSSIYLCSAGMGGQPQHFGDGTRLSIL.